These 16 T cell receptor beta chains share one sample of origin, sequenced in a study of cytomegalovirus exposure and HLA in healthy donors. PCR amplification relied on 60 Vbeta primers (plus 13 Jbeta primers). Measured with immunoSEQ multiplex PCR; TCRdb has only the in-frame clones, and not every one. Seen here are about 80,000 clones, roughly 65% observed once, and the top ten hold 4% to 4.5%. The sample consisted of PBMCs. The receptor set was obtained from a male donor in good health and CMV-seropositive.

The chain uses TRBV27 and TRBJ1-1; TRBD1 matches at 7 bases. This CDR3 spans 13 amino acids. The V and J ends lost 0 bases and 10 bases, in that order; junction bases with no gene match: 5. The germline V gene encodes CDR1 MNHEY and CDR2 SMNVEV (reference sequence). The chain's CDR3 is CASSLSLTGTAFF. CDR3 nucleotide sequence: TGTGCCAGCAGTTTATCACTGACAGGGACAGCTTTCTTT.

CDR3 loop: CAWSVSGGAGETQYF. In nucleotides, the CDR3 is TGTGCCTGGAGTGTAAGCGGGGGGGCGGGGGAGACCCAGTACTTC. This sequence joins TRBV30 and TRBJ2-5, with 10 bases lining up with TRBD2. The trim removed 0 bases at V and 5 bases at J, leaving 6 bases unmatched. The CDR3 covers 15 residues. Germline loops: CDR1 GTSNPN, CDR2 SVGIG (reference sequence).

The chain carries TRBV7-2 and TRBJ2-3; TRBD2 matches 8 bases. The germline V gene encodes CDR1 SGHTA and CDR2 FQGNSA. The length of the CDR3 is 16 residues. V shed 4 bases, J shed 0 bases, and the junction held 6 bases outside the gene matches. The CDR3 here is CASSSASGLSTDTQYF. The CDR3 region has the DNA TGTGCCAGCAGCTCGGCTAGCGGGCTTAGCACAGATACGCAGTATTTT.

This clone was detected a few times. Here the CDR3 reads CASSWSSDRLNEQFF. Here the CDR3 DNA reads TGCGCCAGCAGCTGGTCATCCGACAGACTTAATGAGCAGTTCTTC. The chain employs TRBV5-1 and TRBJ2-1; the D gene is possibly TRBD1 (5 bases). The V gene's germline CDR1 is SGHRS and CDR2 YFSETQ. The CDR3 runs to 15 residues. V was shortened by 3 bases and J by 7 bases, with 17 bases between the two germline ends.

Only a few counts were recorded for this clone. The chain links TRBV29-1 to TRBJ2-3; the match to TRBD2 covers 11 bases. Germline CDR1 and CDR2: SQVTM and ANQGSEA. V dropped 6 bases and J dropped 3; count of bases not matched to a gene: 5. This CDR3 region has 14 residues. The CDR3 loop is CSVLIAGGTDTQYF. The CDR3 bases are TGCAGCGTCCTAATAGCGGGAGGGACAGATACGCAGTATTTT.

In its sample, this clone was seen a few times. The chain combines TRBV7-2 with TRBJ2-3, with D perhaps matching TRBD1 (6 bases). V shed 4 bases and J shed 4 bases, with 15 bases lying between them. The length of the CDR3 is 15 residues. CDR1 and CDR2 (germline): SGHTA, FQGNSA. The CDR3 sequence: CASSSQGSGADTQYF. The DNA for the CDR3 is TGTGCCAGCAGCTCACAGGGTTCTGGGGCAGATACGCAGTATTTT.

V is TRBV10-3 and J is TRBJ2-2; D might be TRBD2 (7 bases). Germline CDR1 and CDR2: ENHRY and SYGVKD. This CDR3 is built from 14 residues. The ends were cut back, 11 bases at V and 2 bases at J, with 15 bases in the middle. The CDR3 DNA reads as TGTGCCGCTTTGGGGGGGGGCAACACCGGGGAGCTGTTTTTT. Amino acids: CAALGGGNTGELFF.

This chain links TRBV19 with TRBJ2-2; perhaps TRBD2 as D (5 bases). The CDR3 consists of 15 residues. Trimming removed 3 bases from V and 1 base from J, with 9 bases in between. Per germline, CDR1 LNHDA and CDR2 SQIVND (reference sequence). In nucleotides, the CDR3 is TGTGCCAGTAGTATCTTGGGAGTGAACACCGGGGAGCTGTTTTTT. Protein sequence: CASSILGVNTGELFF. Drawing the rest from reference TRBV19 and TRBJ2-2, the complete variable domain is DGGITQSPKYLFRKEGQNVTLSCEQNLNHDAMYWYRQDPGQGLRLIYYSQIVNDFQKGDIAEGYSVSREKKESFPLTVTSAQKNPTAFYLCASSILGVNTGELFFGEGSRLTVL.

The chain joins TRBV9 to TRBJ2-7, with 10 nucleotides matching TRBD1. CDR1 is SGDLS, CDR2 YYNGEE, per germline. The CDR3 is 17 residues long. V dropped 4 bases and J dropped 7; count of bases not matched to a gene: 17. CDR3 loop: CASSPNNSGTGAEEQYF. DNA for the CDR3: TGTGCCAGCAGCCCAAATAATTCTGGGACAGGGGCGGAGGAGCAGTACTTC.

This clone came up a few times. The chain carries TRBV9 and TRBJ1-3; D gene ambiguous. The germline CDR1 and CDR2 sequences are SGDLS and YYNGEE. This CDR3 region has 16 residues. Trimming cost V 0 bases and J 0 bases, with 10 bases left between them. The CDR3 is CASSVGAVSSGNTIYF. The CDR3 coding sequence is TGTGCCAGCAGCGTAGGGGCCGTTTCCTCTGGAAACACCATATATTTT.

A few counts support this clone. The rearrangement links TRBV7-8 to TRBJ1-1; tentative D call: TRBD1 (6 bases). The CDR3 spans 14 residues. Germline V gene sequence: CDR1 SGHVS, CDR2 FQNEAQ. Trimming took off 5 bases at V and 5 bases at J, with 15 bases between the two ends. The CDR3 DNA reads as TGTGCCAGCAGCCGAATCATCAGGGGAACTGAAGCTTTCTTT. Its translation is CASSRIIRGTEAFF. The variable domain in full, completed from reference TRBV7-8 and TRBJ1-1, reads GAGVSQSPRYKVAKRGQDVALRCDPISGHVSLFWYQQALGQGPEFLTYFQNEAQLDKSGLPSDRFFAERPEGSVSTLKIQRTQQEDSAVYLCASSRIIRGTEAFFGQGTRLTVV.

The sample holds one count of this clone. This chain uses TRBV30 with TRBJ2-7, with 8 bases lining up with TRBD1. The J segment lost 6 bases and the V segment lost 3 bases, leaving 4 bases of the junction unmatched. CDR3 size: 12 residues. Per germline, CDR1 GTSNPN and CDR2 SVGIG (reference sequence). CDR3 nucleotide sequence: TGTGCCTGGAGGCCGACAGGGGCCGAGCAGTACTTC. This gives the protein CAWRPTGAEQYF.

The chain couples TRBV5-4 to TRBJ2-6; TRBD2 might be the D (6 bases). Between the trimmed V and J ends, which lost 4 bases and 0 bases, there was a span of 8 bases. Germline CDR1 and CDR2: SGHNT and YYREEE (reference sequence). The CDR3 consists of 15 residues. CDR3 DNA: TGTGCCAGCAGCCCCGGGGGCTCTGGGGCCAACGTCCTGACTTTC. It yields the protein CASSPGGSGANVLTF.

This clone has just a few counts. The chain couples TRBV4-3 to TRBJ2-7, with D possibly being TRBD1 (5 bases). The CDR3 extends over 16 amino acids. Trimming stripped 0 bases from V and 2 bases from J, with 14 bases between. Germline V gives CDR1 LGHNA, CDR2 YSLEER. CDR3 nucleotide sequence: TGCGCCAGCAGCCAAGATGGGGCTACTCCCCCCTACGAGCAGTACTTC. Translation gives CASSQDGATPPYEQYF.

The chain combines TRBV5-4 with TRBJ2-3, with 9 bases that match TRBD2. V was pared by 1 base and J by 4 bases, with 4 bases of the junction left unmatched. The V gene's germline CDR1 is SGHNT and CDR2 YYREEE (reference sequence). The CDR3 consists of 15 residues. The CDR3 spells CASSLIAGVADTQYF. CDR3 nucleotides: TGTGCCAGCAGCTTGATAGCGGGGGTGGCAGATACGCAGTATTTT.

Here the CDR3 DNA reads TGCGCCAGCAGCAAGCAACCGAACACTGAAGCTTTCTTT. It is translated as CASSKQPNTEAFF. The V and J genes are TRBV5-1 and TRBJ1-1; no reliable D call. This CDR3 contains 13 residues. The germline gives CDR1 SGHRS, CDR2 YFSETQ. V dropped 4 bases and J dropped 1 base, with 8 bases sitting between them.